What follows are 24 T cell receptor beta chains derived from one specimen sequenced in a study of T cell responses to AZD1222 COVID-19 vaccine. Using immunoSEQ multiplex PCR, the repertoire was profiled, and TCRdb retains in-frame clones only, with some absent. The table has 110,000 to 150,000 clones, 92% seen once. Sequences were derived from peripheral blood, sampled on day 0 of AZD1222 vaccination. The receptors shown here come from an adult in good health.

The rearrangement uses TRBV9 and TRBJ1-3, with D perhaps matching TRBD1 (6 bases). Trimming removed 3 bases from V and 0 bases from J, with 10 bases in between. The length of the CDR3 is 15 residues. Germline V gene lookup returns CDR1 SGDLS and CDR2 YYNGEE. DNA for the CDR3: TGTGCCAGCAGCGGAACAGGGAGCTCTGGAAACACCATATATTTT. The encoded protein is CASSGTGSSGNTIYF.

Only one count was recorded for this clone. The chain employs TRBV19 and TRBJ1-2; D gene unclear. The CDR3 loop spans 15 amino acids. Germline assignment: CDR1 LNHDA and CDR2 SQIVND (reference sequence). The ends were cut back, 3 bases at V and 5 bases at J, with 16 bases in the middle. CDR3 sequence: CASSIGDGSGYGYTF. CDR3 coding DNA: TGTGCCAGTAGTATTGGCGACGGATCTGGGTATGGCTACACCTTC.

The table lists this clone with a count of one. The chain uses TRBV21-1 and TRBJ2-3; TRBD1 reflects the table's D call only, with no check against the DNA. TRBV21-1 is listed as a pseudogene. This CDR3 has 14 amino acids. CDR3 sequence: CASSKGDNTDTQYF. As DNA, the CDR3 is TGTGCCAGCAGCAAAGGGGACAACACAGATACGCAGTATTTT.

The genes are TRBV27 and TRBJ1-3, with D uncertain. This CDR3 spans 16 amino acids. Between the trimmed V and J ends, which lost 5 bases and 0 bases, there was a span of 14 bases. Germline CDR1 reads MNHEY; CDR2 reads SMNVEV (reference sequence). CDR3 bases: TGTGCCAGCAGTCTCAACCGGGTCGACTCTGGAAACACCATATATTTT. Encoded protein: CASSLNRVDSGNTIYF.

The CDR3 loop is CASSLPNRDSANQPQHF. CDR3 DNA: TGTGCCAGCAGTTTACCCAATCGGGACAGCGCCAATCAGCCCCAGCATTTT. V and J are TRBV28 and TRBJ1-5; 7 positions agree with TRBD1. CDR3 length equals 17 residues. V was clipped by 2 bases and J by 3 bases; unmatched bases: 10. CDR1 is MDHEN and CDR2 is SYDVKM in the germline V gene.

This chain joins TRBV2 and TRBJ1-1, with D possibly matching TRBD1 (6 bases). Germline loops: CDR1 SNHLY, CDR2 FYNNEI. V lost 8 bases and J lost 1, with 14 bases in between. The CDR3 is 14 residues long. The CDR3 region is CASGGGRRNTEAFF. Written as DNA, the CDR3 is TGTGCCAGCGGGGGGGGGCGCAGGAACACTGAAGCTTTCTTT.

This chain links TRBV5-6 with TRBJ2-6; D gene ambiguous. The CDR3 contains 14 residues. The germline gives CDR1 SGHDT, CDR2 YYEEEE. The germline V and J ends were trimmed by 4 bases and 0 bases, with 5 bases remaining between them. Here the CDR3 DNA reads TGTGCCAGCAGCGTCGCCTCTGGGGCCAACGTCCTGACTTTC. The encoded protein is CASSVASGANVLTF.

The V and J genes are TRBV9 and TRBJ2-1; 8 bases agree with TRBD2. J lost 8 bases, V lost 2 bases, and 9 bases had no gene match. Germline CDR1 and CDR2: SGDLS and YYNGEE. The CDR3 has 15 residues. For the CDR3, the DNA is TGTGCCAGCAGCGTGGGGACGGGAGGGATTGATGAGCAGTTCTTC. It encodes CASSVGTGGIDEQFF.

The rearrangement joins TRBV6-5 to TRBJ2-5, with 9 bases identical to TRBD1. There are 13 residues in the CDR3. With 7 bases clipped from V and 4 bases from J, the junction kept 4 bases outside the gene matches. CDR1 and CDR2 from the germline V gene are MNHEY and SVGAGI. In DNA form, the CDR3 reads TGTGCCAGCACCCTGGACAGGGGAGAGACCCAGTACTTC. Residues: CASTLDRGETQYF.

This clone showed up just once. The rearrangement links TRBV19 to TRBJ2-1, with D possibly matching TRBD2 (5 bases). CDR3 length equals 14 residues. Germline CDR1 and CDR2: LNHDA and SQIVND (reference sequence). The V end lost 5 bases, the J end lost 4 bases, and 12 bases lay between the germline ends. The CDR3 sequence: CASSPGLQYNEQFF. Written as DNA, the CDR3 is TGTGCCAGTAGTCCCGGACTCCAATACAATGAGCAGTTCTTC.

The chain uses TRBV6-5 and TRBJ1-5, with TRBD1 identical over 7 bases. CDR1 MNHEY and CDR2 SVGAGI come from the germline V gene. The CDR3 covers 13 residues. V lost 10 bases and J lost 4; bases outside the gene matches: 7. Written as DNA, the CDR3 is TGTGCCACCAGGGCAGGGGGGAATCAGCCCCAGCATTTT. It yields the protein CATRAGGNQPQHF.

This chain joins TRBV3-1 (or the pseudogene TRBV3-2) and TRBJ2-3; D ambiguous. CDR1 is LGHDT, CDR2 YNNKEL, per germline (reference sequence). The length of the CDR3 is 14 residues. The V and J ends lost 1 base and 4 bases respectively, with 9 bases between them. CDR3 coding DNA: TGTGCCAGCAGCCAAGTAAGCTCCGCAGATACGCAGTATTTT. This codes for CASSQVSSADTQYF.

V and J are TRBV7-2 and TRBJ2-2; D may correspond to TRBD1 or TRBD2 (5 bases each). The V and J ends lost 4 bases and 2 bases respectively, with 14 bases between them. Per the germline V gene, CDR1 is SGHTA and CDR2 is FQGNSA. This CDR3 is 16 amino acids long. The CDR3 loop reads CASSSSGTRNTGELFF. The CDR3 DNA is TGTGCCAGCAGCTCATCCGGGACCCGAAACACCGGGGAGCTGTTTTTT. Using reference TRBV7-2 and TRBJ2-2 for the parts outside the CDR3, the full variable domain is GAGVSQSPSNKVTEKGKDVELRCDPISGHTALYWYRQSLGQGLEFLIYFQGNSAPDKSGLPSDRFSAERTGGSVSTLTIQRTQQEDSAVYLCASSSSGTRNTGELFFGEGSRLTVL.

This sequence joins TRBV12-3 or TRBV12-4 and TRBJ2-7; D is uncertain. Trimming pared 4 bases from V and 3 bases from J, leaving 7 bases between. This CDR3 contains 12 residues. The CDR3 DNA is TGTGCCAGCAGTTACCGGGTCTACGAGCAGTACTTC. Its protein product is CASSYRVYEQYF.

On this clone: This may arise from a read error, as a much more abundant clone is one base away. The V gene is TRBV5-4, the J gene TRBJ2-7; no firm D call. This CDR3 has 13 residues. Germline assignment: CDR1 SGHNT and CDR2 YYREEE (reference sequence). Trimming removed 0 bases from V and 2 bases from J, with 6 bases in between. The DNA for the CDR3 is TGTGCCAGCAGCTTGGTAGGGACCTACGAGCAGTACTTC. This codes for CASSLVGTYEQYF.

This clone was seen a few times. The genes are TRBV14 and TRBJ1-1, with TRBD1 matching 8 bases. Looked up from germline, CDR1 is SGHDN and CDR2 is FVKESK. The junction had 3 bases not matched to a gene; V was cut back by 3 bases and J by 12 bases. The CDR3 sequence is 11 residues long. CDR3 DNA sequence: TGTGCCAGCAGCCATAACAGGGGGACTTTCTTT. It specifies CASSHNRGTFF.

The chain recombines TRBV28 with TRBJ1-5, with D maybe TRBD1 (6 bases). This CDR3 is built from 14 residues. Per germline, CDR1 MDHEN and CDR2 SYDVKM. V shed 5 bases and J shed 2 bases, with 10 bases lying between them. The CDR3 nucleotides are TGTGCCAGCAGTCCAGGGGTTGGCAATCAGCCCCAGCATTTT. Translated: CASSPGVGNQPQHF.

This clone occurred once. This chain connects TRBV27 to TRBJ1-6; D remains ambiguous. Germline V gene data show CDR1 as MNHEY and CDR2 as SMNVEV (reference sequence). Trimming shortened V by 3 bases and J by 7 bases, and 10 bases separated the two germline ends. The CDR3 consists of 14 residues. The CDR3 sequence is CASSLVDENSPLHF. For the CDR3, the DNA is TGTGCCAGCAGTTTGGTGGACGAAAATTCACCCCTCCACTTT.

The CDR3 protein is CASSLADLTDTQYF. The CDR3, as DNA: TGCGCCAGCAGTTTAGCAGACCTCACAGATACGCAGTATTTT. The chain uses TRBV5-1 and TRBJ2-3; D is ambiguous. V was pared by 5 bases and J by 2 bases, with 12 bases between. CDR3 length equals 14 residues. The germline V gene has CDR1 SGHRS and CDR2 YFSETQ. Looking up the rest from reference TRBV5-1 and TRBJ2-3 gives the full variable domain: KAGVTQTPRYLIKTRGQQVTLSCSPISGHRSVSWYQQTPGQGLQFLFEYFSETQRNKGNFPGRFSGRQFSNSRSEMNVSTLELGDSALYLCASSLADLTDTQYFGPGTRLTVL.

The V gene is TRBV9, the J gene TRBJ1-6; 10 positions agree with TRBD1. The CDR3 runs to 14 residues. Germline CDR1 reads SGDLS; CDR2 reads YYNGEE. The ends lost 4 bases at V and 9 bases at J; junction bases unmatched: 4. In nucleotides, the CDR3 is TGTGCCAGCAGCCCAGGGACAGGGGCTTCACCCCTCCACTTT. The encoded protein is CASSPGTGASPLHF.

This chain joins TRBV28 and TRBJ1-2; D not certain. This CDR3 has 17 amino acids. Germline V lookup: CDR1 MDHEN, CDR2 SYDVKM. V lost 8 bases and J 6 bases, leaving 28 bases between the germline ends. Here the CDR3 reads CASYLPGPGALGDGYTF. The CDR3 region has the DNA TGTGCCAGCTATCTTCCAGGTCCGGGCGCCCTCGGGGATGGCTACACCTTC.

The gene calls are TRBV28 and TRBJ1-2; 7 nucleotides align to TRBD1. Germline-derived CDR1 and CDR2 are MDHEN and SYDVKM. J lost 8 bases, V lost 6 bases, and 12 bases had no gene match. There are 14 residues in the CDR3. The CDR3 DNA reads as TGTGCCAGCAGGGGTACAGGGGCCCCGAGGGGCTACACCTTC. This sequence encodes CASRGTGAPRGYTF.

This chain links TRBV5-6 with TRBJ1-2; D is ambiguous. Trimming pared 0 bases from V and 4 bases from J, leaving 10 bases between. The CDR3 length is 14 residues. Germline assignment: CDR1 SGHDT and CDR2 YYEEEE. CDR3 loop: CASSLGRYGYGYTF. CDR3 coding DNA: TGTGCCAGCAGCTTGGGGAGGTATGGCTATGGCTACACCTTC. Complete variable domain (other parts from reference TRBV5-6 and TRBJ1-2): DAGVTQSPTHLIKTRGQQVTLRCSPKSGHDTVSWYQQALGQGPQFIFQYYEEEERQRGNFPDRFSGHQFPNYSSELNVNALLLGDSALYLCASSLGRYGYGYTFGSGTRLTVV.

In this sample, this clone turned up once. The chain recombines TRBV5-1 with TRBJ2-3; no definite D call. The ends were cut back, 6 bases at V and 1 base at J, with 18 bases in the middle. The CDR3 extends over 16 amino acids. Per the germline V gene, CDR1 is SGHRS and CDR2 is YFSETQ. The CDR3 coding sequence is TGCGCCAGCAAGGTGACCTATCCTGGGGGCACAGATACGCAGTATTTT. Its protein is CASKVTYPGGTDTQYF. The full variable domain, its missing parts supplied by reference TRBV5-1 and TRBJ2-3, is KAGVTQTPRYLIKTRGQQVTLSCSPISGHRSVSWYQQTPGQGLQFLFEYFSETQRNKGNFPGRFSGRQFSNSRSEMNVSTLELGDSALYLCASKVTYPGGTDTQYFGPGTRLTVL.